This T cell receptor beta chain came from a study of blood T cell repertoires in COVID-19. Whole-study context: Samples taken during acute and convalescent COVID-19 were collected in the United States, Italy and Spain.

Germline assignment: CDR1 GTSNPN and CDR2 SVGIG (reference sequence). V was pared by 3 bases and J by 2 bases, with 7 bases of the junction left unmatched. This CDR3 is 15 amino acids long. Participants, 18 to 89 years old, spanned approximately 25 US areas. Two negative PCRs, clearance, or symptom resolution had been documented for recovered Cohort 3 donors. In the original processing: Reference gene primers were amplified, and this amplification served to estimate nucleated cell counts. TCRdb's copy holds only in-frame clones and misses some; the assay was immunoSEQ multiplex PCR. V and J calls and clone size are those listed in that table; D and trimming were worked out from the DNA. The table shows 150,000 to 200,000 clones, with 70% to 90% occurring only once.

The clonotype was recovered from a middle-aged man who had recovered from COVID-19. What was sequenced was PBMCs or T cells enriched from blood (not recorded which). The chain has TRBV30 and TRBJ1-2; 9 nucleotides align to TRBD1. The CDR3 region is CAWSGDRVNNYGYTF. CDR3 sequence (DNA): TGTGCCTGGAGCGGGGACAGGGTGAACAACTATGGCTACACCTTC.